These T cell receptor beta chains were read from a single sample in a study of blood T cell repertoires in COVID-19. This table comes from immunoSEQ multiplex PCR, and its TCRdb copy is limited to in-frame clones, with some not included. Among about 240,000 clones listed, roughly 79% were seen once. Sequencing was done on a sample of peripheral blood. The receptors were sampled from a woman at least 80 years old with COVID-19, enrolled during active disease. Each CDR3 is given with its conserved first and last residue. Each record gives: J gene, clone size, D gene, V gene, CDR3 protein, CDR3 DNA. D genes are given only for firm matches. Expanded clones get a size class; other rows say once, few or many, or leave the size out.

TRBJ2-2 | . | . | TRBV10-2 | CASHSQALNTGELFF | TGCGCCAGCCACAGCCAGGCATTGAACACCGGGGAGCTGTTTTTT
TRBJ1-4 | . | . | TRBV6-1 | CASSDRRDEKLFF | TGTGCCAGCAGTGACCGGAGGGATGAAAAACTGTTTTTT
TRBJ1-2 | . | . | TRBV19 | CASSDARVELLNYGYTF | TGTGCCAGTAGTGACGCGCGGGTAGAGTTATTGAACTATGGCTACACCTTC
TRBJ2-1 | . | TRBD2 | TRBV9 | CASSVTSGSFNEQFF | TGTGCCAGCAGCGTTACTAGCGGGAGTTTCAATGAGCAGTTCTTC
TRBJ1-2 | . | TRBD1 | TRBV29-1 | CSVGRAGGYYGYTF | TGCAGCGTTGGGAGGGCAGGGGGCTACTATGGCTACACCTTC
TRBJ2-5 | once | . | TRBV20-1 | CSARGGVTQYF | TGCAGTGCTAGAGGGGGAGTTACCCAGTACTTC
TRBJ1-2 | . | TRBD1 | TRBV2 | CASSVSGQGADGYTF | TGTGCCAGCAGTGTTTCGGGACAGGGGGCTGATGGCTACACCTTC
TRBJ1-2 | once | TRBD1 | TRBV28 | CASREGQAANYGYTF | TGTGCCAGCAGGGAAGGACAGGCAGCTAACTATGGCTACACCTTC
TRBJ2-7 | . | . | TRBV30 | CAWSPYAYEQYF | TGTGCCTGGAGCCCTTATGCCTACGAGCAGTACTTC
TRBJ1-4 | . | TRBD1 | TRBV18 | CASSRDRGTNEKLFF | TGTGCCAGCTCACGGGACAGGGGGACTAATGAAAAACTGTTTTTT
TRBJ1-2 | . | . | TRBV6-1 | CASSERGGYTF | TGTGCCAGCAGTGAACGGGGGGGCTACACCTTC
TRBJ2-7 | . | . | TRBV3-1/TRBV3-2 | CASSQGDFYEQYF | TGTGCCAGCAGCCAAGGGGACTTCTACGAGCAGTACTTC
TRBJ2-7 | . | TRBD2 | TRBV4-1 | CASSNSGGQRSYEQYF | TGCGCCAGCAGTAATAGCGGGGGGCAAAGATCCTACGAGCAGTACTTC
TRBJ1-1 | . | . | TRBV2 | CASSVRGDTEAFF | TGTGCCAGCAGTGTCAGGGGCGACACTGAAGCTTTCTTT
TRBJ1-3 | . | . | TRBV18 | CASSPWGDSGNTIYF | TGTGCCAGCTCACCCTGGGGGGACTCTGGAAACACCATATATTTT
TRBJ1-2 | . | . | TRBV30 | CAWGRGGDFVRSGYTF | TGTGCCTGGGGCCGAGGGGGGGACTTTGTTCGGTCGGGCTACACCTTC
TRBJ1-5 | . | TRBD1 | TRBV11-2 | CASSPGDRASNQPQHF | TGTGCCAGCAGCCCCGGGGACAGGGCTAGCAATCAGCCCCAGCATTTT
TRBJ2-5 | . | TRBD2 | TRBV6-5 | CASSLGGTLGETQYF | TGTGCCAGCAGTCTGGGAGGGACCCTGGGAGAGACCCAGTACTTC
TRBJ1-2 | . | . | TRBV5-3 | CARSLGSTFYGYTF | TGTGCCAGAAGCTTGGGTAGCACTTTCTATGGCTACACCTTC
TRBJ2-2 | . | . | TRBV12-5 | CASGLEQAGELFF | TGTGCTAGTGGTTTGGAACAAGCCGGGGAGCTGTTTTTT
TRBJ2-2 | . | . | TRBV5-1 | CASGVEGVGELFF | TGCGCCAGCGGAGTCGAAGGAGTCGGGGAGCTGTTTTTT
TRBJ1-2 | . | . | TRBV2 | CASSPRGNYGYTF | TGTGCCAGCAGTCCCCGAGGGAACTATGGCTACACCTTC
TRBJ1-6 | . | . | TRBV7-3 | CASSLSGRGSSPLHF | TGTGCCAGCAGCTTATCAGGTCGGGGTAGCTCACCCCTCCACTTT
TRBJ2-7 | . | TRBD1 | TRBV6-2/TRBV6-3 | CASSSRHRTGSYEQYF | TGTGCCAGCAGTTCCCGCCATCGGACAGGGTCCTACGAGCAGTACTTC
TRBJ1-1 | . | . | TRBV5-6 | CASSSRNRWREKIAFF | TGTGCCAGCAGCTCCCGCAACCGTTGGAGAGAAAAAATCGCTTTCTTT
TRBJ2-7 | . | . | TRBV11-2 | CASSLELAYEQYF | TGTGCCAGCAGCTTAGAACTAGCCTACGAGCAGTACTTC
TRBJ2-2 | . | TRBD1 | TRBV7-2 | CASSEQGATGELFF | TGTGCCAGCAGCGAACAGGGGGCCACCGGGGAGCTGTTTTTT
TRBJ2-1 | once | . | TRBV27 | CASSSQGLYNEQFF | TGTGCCAGCAGTTCTCAGGGGTTATACAATGAGCAGTTCTTC
TRBJ2-7 | . | . | TRBV7-2 | CASSLGGGPYEQYF | TGTGCCAGCAGCTTGGGGGGGGGCCCCTACGAGCAGTACTTC
TRBJ2-1 | . | TRBD2 | TRBV6-5 | CASRKTSGTEQFF | TGTGCCAGCAGAAAGACTAGCGGTACCGAGCAGTTCTTC
TRBJ2-5 | . | . | TRBV12-3/TRBV12-4 | CASSSGETQYF | TGTGCCAGCAGTAGCGGAGAGACCCAGTACTTC
TRBJ1-1 | . | . | TRBV3-1/TRBV3-2 | CASSHGGTEAFF | TGTGCCAGCAGCCATGGAGGGACTGAAGCTTTCTTT
TRBJ1-6 | . | . | TRBV28 | CASSLQVGGSPLHF | TGTGCCAGCAGTCTACAGGTCGGGGGTTCACCCCTCCACTTT
TRBJ1-2 | once | . | TRBV3-1/TRBV3-2 | CASSQVSSRSYTF | TGTGCCAGCAGCCAAGTTTCGTCCAGGAGCTACACCTTC
TRBJ2-3 | . | TRBD2 | TRBV19 | CASSIQRGSSTDTQYF | TGTGCCAGTAGTATCCAGCGGGGATCTAGCACAGATACGCAGTATTTT
TRBJ1-5 | . | TRBD1 | TRBV6-6 | CASGTGGHQPQHF | TGTGCCTCCGGGACAGGGGGGCATCAGCCCCAGCATTTT
TRBJ2-1 | few | TRBD1 | TRBV7-7 | CASSSTGDEQFF | TGTGCTAGCAGCTCGACAGGGGATGAGCAGTTCTTC
TRBJ1-2 | . | TRBD1 | TRBV7-2 | CASSQDRNYGYTF | TGTGCCAGCAGCCAGGACAGGAACTATGGCTACACCTTC
TRBJ1-3 | . | . | TRBV24-1 | CATSDGPVEGNTIYF | TGTGCCACCAGTGATGGGCCGGTGGAAGGAAACACCATATATTTT
TRBJ2-7 | . | . | TRBV2 | CASSFAYEQYF | TGTGCCAGCAGTTTCGCCTACGAGCAGTACTTC
TRBJ1-4 | . | TRBD1 | TRBV7-9 | CASSPDRGKLFF | TGTGCCAGCAGCCCGGACAGGGGAAAACTGTTTTTT
TRBJ2-5 | few | TRBD2 | TRBV9 | CASSVGGLAGQETQYF | TGTGCCAGCAGCGTAGGTGGACTAGCGGGACAAGAGACCCAGTACTTC
TRBJ2-1 | few | TRBD2 | TRBV5-1 | CASSLSLAGYEQFF | TGCGCCAGCAGCTTGTCACTAGCGGGGTATGAGCAGTTCTTC
TRBJ2-7 | . | TRBD2 | TRBV6-5 | CASSFTSGPPYEQYF | TGTGCCAGCAGTTTTACTAGCGGCCCTCCCTACGAGCAGTACTTC
TRBJ2-7 | . | . | TRBV11-2 | CASAPRGFSFYEQYF | TGTGCCAGTGCGCCCCGGGGATTTTCCTTCTACGAGCAGTACTTC
TRBJ1-2 | . | TRBD1 | TRBV2 | CASTQGAGWSGYTF | TGTGCCAGCACCCAGGGGGCAGGGTGGAGCGGCTACACCTTC